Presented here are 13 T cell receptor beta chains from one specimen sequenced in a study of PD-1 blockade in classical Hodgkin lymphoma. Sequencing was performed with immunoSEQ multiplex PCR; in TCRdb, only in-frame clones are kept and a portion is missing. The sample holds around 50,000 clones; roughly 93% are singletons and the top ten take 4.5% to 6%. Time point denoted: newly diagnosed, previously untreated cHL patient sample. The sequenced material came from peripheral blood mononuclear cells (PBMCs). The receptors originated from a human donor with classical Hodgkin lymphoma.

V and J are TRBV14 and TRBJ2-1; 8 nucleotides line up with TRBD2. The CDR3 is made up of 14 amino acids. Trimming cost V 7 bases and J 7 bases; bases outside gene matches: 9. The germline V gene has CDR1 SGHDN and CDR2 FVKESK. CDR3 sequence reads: CASTGRERWNEQFF. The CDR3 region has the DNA TGTGCCAGCACCGGGAGGGAAAGGTGGAATGAGCAGTTCTTC.

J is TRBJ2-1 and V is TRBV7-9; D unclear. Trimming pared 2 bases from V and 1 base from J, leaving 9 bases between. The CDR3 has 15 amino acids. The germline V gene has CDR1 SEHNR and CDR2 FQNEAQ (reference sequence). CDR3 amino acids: CASSLNSGSYNEQFF. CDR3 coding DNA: TGTGCCAGCAGCTTAAATTCGGGTTCCTACAATGAGCAGTTCTTC.

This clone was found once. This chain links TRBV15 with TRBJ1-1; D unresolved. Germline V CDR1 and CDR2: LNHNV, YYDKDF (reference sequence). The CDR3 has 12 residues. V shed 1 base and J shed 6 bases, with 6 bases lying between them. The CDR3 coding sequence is TGTGCCACCAGCAGAGGAAACGCTGAAGCTTTCTTT. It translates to CATSRGNAEAFF.

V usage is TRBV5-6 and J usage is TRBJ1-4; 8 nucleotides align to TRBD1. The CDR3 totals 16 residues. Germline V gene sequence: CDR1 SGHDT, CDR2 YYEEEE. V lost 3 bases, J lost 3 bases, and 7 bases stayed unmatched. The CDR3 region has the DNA TGTGCCAGCAGCTCCATTCAGGGGGCGGCTAATGAAAAACTGTTTTTT. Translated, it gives CASSSIQGAANEKLFF.

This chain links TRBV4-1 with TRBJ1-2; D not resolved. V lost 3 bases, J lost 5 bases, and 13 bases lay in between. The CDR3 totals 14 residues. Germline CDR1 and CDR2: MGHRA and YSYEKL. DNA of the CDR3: TGCGCCAGCAGCCATCCCACGGATTGGTATGGCTACACCTTC. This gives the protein CASSHPTDWYGYTF.

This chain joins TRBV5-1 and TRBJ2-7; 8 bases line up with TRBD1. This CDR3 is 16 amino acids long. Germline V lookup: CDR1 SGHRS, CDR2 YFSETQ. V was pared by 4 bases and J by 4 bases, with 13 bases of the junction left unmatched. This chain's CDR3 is CASSPGQASNLYEQYF. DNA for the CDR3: TGCGCCAGCAGCCCGGGACAGGCCTCAAACTTATACGAGCAGTACTTC. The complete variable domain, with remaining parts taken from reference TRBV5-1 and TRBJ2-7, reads KAGVTQTPRYLIKTRGQQVTLSCSPISGHRSVSWYQQTPGQGLQFLFEYFSETQRNKGNFPGRFSGRQFSNSRSEMNVSTLELGDSALYLCASSPGQASNLYEQYFGPGTRLTVT.

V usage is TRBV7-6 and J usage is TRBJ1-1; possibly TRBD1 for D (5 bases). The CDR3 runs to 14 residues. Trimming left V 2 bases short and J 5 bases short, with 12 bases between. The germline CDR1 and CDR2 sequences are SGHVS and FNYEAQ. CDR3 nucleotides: TGTGCCAGCAGCTTAACAGGAGGTCGAACTGAAGCTTTCTTT. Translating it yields CASSLTGGRTEAFF.

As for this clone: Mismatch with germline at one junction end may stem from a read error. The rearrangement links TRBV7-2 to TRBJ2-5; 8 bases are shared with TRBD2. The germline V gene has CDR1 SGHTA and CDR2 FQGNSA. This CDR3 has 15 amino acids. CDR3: CASSIAPGLEETQYF. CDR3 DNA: TGTGCCAGCAGCATAGCCCCGGGACTAGAAGAGACCCAGTACTTC.

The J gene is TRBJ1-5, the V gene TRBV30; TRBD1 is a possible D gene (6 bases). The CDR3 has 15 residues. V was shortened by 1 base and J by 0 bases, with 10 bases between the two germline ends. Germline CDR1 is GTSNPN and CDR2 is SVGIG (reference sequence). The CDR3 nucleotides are TGTGCCTGGAGTGCCGGACAGCCTAGCAATCAGCCCCAGCATTTT. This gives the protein CAWSAGQPSNQPQHF.

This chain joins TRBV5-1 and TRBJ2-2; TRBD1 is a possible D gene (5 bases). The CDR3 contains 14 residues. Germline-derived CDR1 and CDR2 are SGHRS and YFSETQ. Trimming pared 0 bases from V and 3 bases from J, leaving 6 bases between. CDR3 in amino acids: CASSLEGDTGELFF. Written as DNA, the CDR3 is TGCGCCAGCAGCTTGGAAGGGGACACCGGGGAGCTGTTTTTT.

The CDR3 spells CASSKRRNPRSQHF. CDR3 DNA: TGTGCCAGCAGCAAAAGGAGGAACCCCCGGTCCCAGCATTTT. The chain links TRBV21-1 to TRBJ1-5. TRBV21-1 is flagged as a pseudogene. The CDR3 is 14 amino acids.

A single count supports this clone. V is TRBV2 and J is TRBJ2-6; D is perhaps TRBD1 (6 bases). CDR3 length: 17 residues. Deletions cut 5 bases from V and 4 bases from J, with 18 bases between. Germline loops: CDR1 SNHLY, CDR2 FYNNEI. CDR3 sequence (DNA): TGTGCCAGCAGTAAGGACAGAATAATGAGGGGGGCCAACGTCCTGACTTTC. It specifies CASSKDRIMRGANVLTF.

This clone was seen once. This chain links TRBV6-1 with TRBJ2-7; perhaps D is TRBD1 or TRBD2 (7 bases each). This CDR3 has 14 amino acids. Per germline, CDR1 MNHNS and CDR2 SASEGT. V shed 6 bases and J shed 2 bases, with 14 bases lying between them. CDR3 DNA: TGTGCCAGCAGGCCAGGGGGGGGCACCTACGAGCAGTACGTC. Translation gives CASRPGGGTYEQYV.